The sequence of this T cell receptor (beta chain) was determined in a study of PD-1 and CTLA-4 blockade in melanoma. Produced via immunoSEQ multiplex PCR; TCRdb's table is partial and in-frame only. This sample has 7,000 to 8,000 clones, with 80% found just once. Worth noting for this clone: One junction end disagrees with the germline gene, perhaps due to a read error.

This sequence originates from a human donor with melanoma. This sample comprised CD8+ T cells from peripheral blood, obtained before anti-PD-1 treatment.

The CDR3 here is CACSLEGNEQFF. The CDR3 coding sequence is TGTGCCTGCAGCTTAGAGGGAAATGAGCAGTTCTTC. The chain combines TRBV11-2 with TRBJ2-1; D possibly corresponds to TRBD2 (5 bases). The CDR3 runs 12 residues. Germline V gives CDR1 SGHAT, CDR2 FQNNGV.